This T cell receptor (beta chain) appears in the sequencing data of a study of blood T cell repertoires in COVID-19. Study-wide context: Samples of COVID-19 (acute and convalescent) were obtained from the United States, Italy and Spain. T cells, B-cell-depleted T cells, or PBMCs provided the cDNA or gDNA that served as material.

Germline V lookup: CDR1 GTSNPN, CDR2 SVGIG (reference sequence). The CDR3 spans 13 residues. Trimming removed 4 bases at V and 7 bases at J, with 11 bases between. Original processing notes: Reference gene primer amplification gave nucleated cell count estimates. Sequencing used immunoSEQ multiplex PCR; TCRdb keeps in-frame clones, though not all of them. V and J calls and clone size are those listed in that table; D and trimming were worked out from the DNA. The data show roughly 9,900 clones, with about 81% seen just once and over 20% held by the top ten. The V call is TRBV30, the J call TRBJ1-6; weak D call: TRBD1 (6 bases). The TCR comes from a man in his 60s with active COVID-19. The sequencing sample was made of peripheral blood. The CDR3 region is CAWTGVYNSPLHF. CDR3 coding DNA: TGTGCCTGGACAGGGGTATACAATTCACCCCTCCACTTT.